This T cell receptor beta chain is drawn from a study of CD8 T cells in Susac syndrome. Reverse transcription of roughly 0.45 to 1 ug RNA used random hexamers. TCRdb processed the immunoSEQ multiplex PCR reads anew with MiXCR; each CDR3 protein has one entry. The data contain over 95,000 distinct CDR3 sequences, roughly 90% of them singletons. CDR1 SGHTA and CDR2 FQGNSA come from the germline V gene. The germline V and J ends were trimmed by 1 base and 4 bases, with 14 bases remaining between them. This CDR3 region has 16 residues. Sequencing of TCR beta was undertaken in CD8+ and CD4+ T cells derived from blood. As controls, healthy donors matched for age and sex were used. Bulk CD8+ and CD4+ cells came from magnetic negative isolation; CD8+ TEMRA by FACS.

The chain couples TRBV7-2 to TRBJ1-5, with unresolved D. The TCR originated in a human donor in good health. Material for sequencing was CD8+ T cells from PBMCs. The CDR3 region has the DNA TGTGCCAGCAGCTTAGGCGCAGAGAGACCGAATCAGCCCCAGCATTTT. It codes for CASSLGAERPNQPQHF. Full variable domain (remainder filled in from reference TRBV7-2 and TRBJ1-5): GAGVSQSPSNKVTEKGKDVELRCDPISGHTALYWYRQSLGQGLEFLIYFQGNSAPDKSGLPSDRFSAERTGGSVSTLTIQRTQQEDSAVYLCASSLGAERPNQPQHFGDGTRLSIL.